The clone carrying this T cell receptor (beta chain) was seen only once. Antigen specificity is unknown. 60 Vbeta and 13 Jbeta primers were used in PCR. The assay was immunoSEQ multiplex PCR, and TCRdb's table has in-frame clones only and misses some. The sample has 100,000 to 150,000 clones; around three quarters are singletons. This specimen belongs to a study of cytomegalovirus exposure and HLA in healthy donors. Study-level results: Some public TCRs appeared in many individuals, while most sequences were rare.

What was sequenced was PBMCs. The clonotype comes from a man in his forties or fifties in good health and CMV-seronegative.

This CDR3 is CASGGSLDTQYF. The CDR3 nucleotides are TGTGCCAGCGGAGGGAGTTTGGATACGCAGTATTTT. The gene calls are TRBV7-9 and TRBJ2-3; D perhaps matches TRBD2 (6 bases). Trimming cost V 8 bases and J 6 bases, with 12 bases left between them. CDR1 SEHNR and CDR2 FQNEAQ come from the germline V gene (reference sequence). The CDR3 totals 12 residues.